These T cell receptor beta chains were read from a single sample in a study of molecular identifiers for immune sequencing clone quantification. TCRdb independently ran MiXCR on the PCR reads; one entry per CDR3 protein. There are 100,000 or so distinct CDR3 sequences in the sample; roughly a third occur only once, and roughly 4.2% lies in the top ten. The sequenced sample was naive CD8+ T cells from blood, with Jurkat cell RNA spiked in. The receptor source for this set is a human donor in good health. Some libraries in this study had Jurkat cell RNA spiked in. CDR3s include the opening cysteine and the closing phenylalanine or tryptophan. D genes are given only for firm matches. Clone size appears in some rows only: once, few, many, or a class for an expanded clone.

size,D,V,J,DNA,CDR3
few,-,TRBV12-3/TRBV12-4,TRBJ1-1,TGTGCCAGCAGTGTAGACACTGAAGCTTTCTTT,CASSVDTEAFF
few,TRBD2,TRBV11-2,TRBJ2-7,TGTGCCAGCAGCTTCCGTAGCGGGAGGGGGGTAGACTACGAGCAGTACTTC,CASSFRSGRGVDYEQYF
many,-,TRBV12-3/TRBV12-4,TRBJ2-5,TGTGCCAGCAGTTTGTTGGCAGCCGAAGAGACCCAGTACTTC,CASSLLAAEETQYF
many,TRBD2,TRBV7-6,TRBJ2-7,TGTGCCAGCAGCCACCGAAATAGGCTAGCGGGACTCTACGAGCAGTACTTC,CASSHRNRLAGLYEQYF
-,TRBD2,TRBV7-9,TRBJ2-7,TGTGCCAGCAGCTACCCAGGAACGGGGGGCGAGCAGTACTTC,CASSYPGTGGEQYF
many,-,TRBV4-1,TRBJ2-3,TGCGCCAGCAGCCAAGGACGGGGGACGGCAGATACGCAGTATTTT,CASSQGRGTADTQYF
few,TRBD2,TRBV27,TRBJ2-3,TGTGCCAGCAGCCCACTTGAGCGGGGGAACACAGATACGCAGTATTTT,CASSPLERGNTDTQYF
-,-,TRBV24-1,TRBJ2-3,TGTGCCACCAGTGATTTGATCACAGATACGCAGTATTTT,CATSDLITDTQYF
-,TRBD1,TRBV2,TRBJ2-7,TGTGCCAGCAGTTCCGGGACAGGGGGCGACGAGCAGTACTTC,CASSSGTGGDEQYF
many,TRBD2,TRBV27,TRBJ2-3,TGTGCCAGCAGTCCCCTTGCGGGAGTGCACACAGATACGCAGTATTTT,CASSPLAGVHTDTQYF
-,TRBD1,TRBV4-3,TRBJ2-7,TGCGCCAGCAGCCACACTAGGGATGACAGGGGCGAGCAGTACTTC,CASSHTRDDRGEQYF
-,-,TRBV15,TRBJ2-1,TGTGCCACCAGCAGAGACCTCGGGGGAGTTGATAGCAATGAGCAGTTCTTC,CATSRDLGGVDSNEQFF
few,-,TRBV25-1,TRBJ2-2,TGTGCCAGCAGTTTCGGACTCACCGATGTCGGGGAGCTGTTTTTT,CASSFGLTDVGELFF
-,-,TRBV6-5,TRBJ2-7,TGTGCCAGCAGTTACGTGGGGGCGTACGAGCAGTACTTC,CASSYVGAYEQYF
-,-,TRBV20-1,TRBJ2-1,TGCAGTGCTAGAGTCGTTATCCACAATGAGCAGTTCTTC,CSARVVIHNEQFF
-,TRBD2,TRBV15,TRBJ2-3,TGTGCCTCCAGCAGCGGGAGGTCGGCAGATACGCAGTATTTT,CASSSGRSADTQYF
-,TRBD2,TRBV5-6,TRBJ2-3,TGTGCCAGCAGCTTGGGGACTAGCTCGGCAGATACGCAGTATTTT,CASSLGTSSADTQYF
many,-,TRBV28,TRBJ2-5,TGTGCCAGCAGCCGACAGCAAGAGACCCAGTACTTC,CASSRQQETQYF
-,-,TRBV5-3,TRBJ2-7,TGTGCCAGCAGTAAGGACAGTCGTTACGAGCAGTACTTC,CASSKDSRYEQYF
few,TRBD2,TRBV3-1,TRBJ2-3,TGTGCCAGCAGCCAAGCAATCCGACTAGCGTACACAGATACGCAGTATTTT,CASSQAIRLAYTDTQYF
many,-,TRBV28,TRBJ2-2,TGTGCCAGCAGCTCCGACACCACCGGGGAGCTGTTTTTT,CASSSDTTGELFF
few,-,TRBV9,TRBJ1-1,TGTGCCAGCAGCGAGCACCCTGGCACTGAAGCTTTCTTT,CASSEHPGTEAFF
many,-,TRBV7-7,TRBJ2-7,TGTGCCAGCAGCTTAGGACCCGGGGACGAGCAGTACTTC,CASSLGPGDEQYF
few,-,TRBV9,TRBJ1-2,TGTGCCAGCAGCGCAGCTAACTATGGCTACACCTTC,CASSAANYGYTF
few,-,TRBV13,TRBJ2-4,TGTGCCAGCAAGGGTCTAGACAACATTCAGTACTTC,CASKGLDNIQYF
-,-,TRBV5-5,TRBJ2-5,TGTGCCAGCAGCTCCCCAAGGGCCCAGTACTTC,CASSSPRAQYF
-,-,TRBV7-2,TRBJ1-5,TGTGCCAGCAGCTTACTTCTGGGGGGGGGAGATACGCAGCATTTT,CASSLLLGGGDTQHF
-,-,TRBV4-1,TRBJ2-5,TGCGCCAGCAGCTACCCGGGCGTCGGAGAGACCCAGTACTTC,CASSYPGVGETQYF
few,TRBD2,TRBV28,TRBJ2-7,TGTGCCAGCAGTCGCGGTCTAGCGGGAGCACACGAGCAGTACTTC,CASSRGLAGAHEQYF
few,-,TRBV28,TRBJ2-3,TGTGCCAGCAAGGGGAGCTCGGGGGTTAATACGCAGTATTTT,CASKGSSGVNTQYF
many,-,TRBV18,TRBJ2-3,TGTGCCAGCTCCCTGGCCAGCCCTCAACCCACAGATACGCAGTATTTT,CASSLASPQPTDTQYF
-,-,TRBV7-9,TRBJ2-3,TGTGCCAGCAGCTTTTCCCATAGCACAGATACGCAGTATTTT,CASSFSHSTDTQYF
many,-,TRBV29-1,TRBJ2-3,TGCAGCGTTGAAGATAGGAGGGGCGAGTCGCAGTATTTT,CSVEDRRGESQYF
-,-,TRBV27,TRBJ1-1,TGTGCCAGCGGGCACAGGAACGCAGAAGCTTTCTTT,CASGHRNAEAFF
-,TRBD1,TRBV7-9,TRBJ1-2,TGTGCCAGCAGCTTTTCTTCCCGGGACAGCTATGGCTACACCTTC,CASSFSSRDSYGYTF
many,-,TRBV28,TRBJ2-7,TGTGCCAGCAGTTTCCTTGGGGCCCCCGAGCAGTACTTC,CASSFLGAPEQYF
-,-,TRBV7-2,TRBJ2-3,TGTGCCAGCAGCTTAATCACCACAGCTACGCAGTATTTT,CASSLITTATQYF
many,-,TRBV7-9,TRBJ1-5,TGTGCCAGCAGCTTACAAGGAGATCAGCCCCAGCATTTT,CASSLQGDQPQHF
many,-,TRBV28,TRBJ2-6,TGTGCCAGCAGTTTAGGTTACGGGCCTGGGGCCAACGTCCTGACTTTC,CASSLGYGPGANVLTF
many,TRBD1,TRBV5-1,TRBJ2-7,TGCGCCAGCAGCCCACTGCAGGGGGACAGTCCCTACGAGCAGTACTTC,CASSPLQGDSPYEQYF
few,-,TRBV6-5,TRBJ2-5,TGTGCCAGCAGTCGACTAGATACCAAAGAGACCCAGTACTTC,CASSRLDTKETQYF